These 3 T cell receptor beta chains were sequenced from one sample in a study of blood T cells in healthy people across ages. With a J-beta primer mix and a sample-barcoded 5' primer, a second PCR ran 7 to 11 cycles. TCRdb independently ran MiXCR on the 5' RACE reads; one entry per CDR3 protein. In the table there are 600,000 to 650,000 distinct CDR3 sequences, roughly three fifths of which are singletons. Sample: blood. All receptors derive from a man aged 55 to 70 in good health.

About this clonotype: This could be a read error, since a much larger clone is one nucleotide away. V is TRBV7-2 and J is TRBJ2-7; the D is unclear. V lost 2 bases to trimming and J lost 7 bases, with 15 bases between them. Looked up from germline, CDR1 is SGHTA and CDR2 is FQGNSA. CDR3 length: 14 amino acids. CDR3 DNA: TGTGCCAGCAGCTTAAACGGAAGGCTCAATGAGCAGTACTTC. Its translation is CASSLNGRLNEQYF.

This clonotype turned up a few times. The chain is built from TRBV7-9 and TRBJ2-5, with 7 bases matching TRBD1. CDR3 length equals 16 residues. With 5 bases clipped from V and 2 bases from J, the junction kept 11 bases outside the gene matches. In germline, CDR1 is SEHNR, CDR2 FQNEAQ (reference sequence). CDR3 in DNA: TGTGCCAGCAGCCCCAACGGGACAGTTGGGCAAGAGACCCAGTACTTC. Translated: CASSPNGTVGQETQYF. Drawing the rest from reference TRBV7-9 and TRBJ2-5, the complete variable domain is DTGVSQNPRHKITKRGQNVTFRCDPISEHNRLYWYRQTLGQGPEFLTYFQNEAQLEKSRLLSDRFSAERPKGSFSTLEIQRTEQGDSAMYLCASSPNGTVGQETQYFGPGTRLLVL.

This clonotype has a handful of counts. The chain joins TRBV5-1 to TRBJ1-1; D is possibly TRBD1 (5 bases). The CDR3 covers 15 residues. Trimming took off 3 bases at V and 0 bases at J, with 12 bases between the two ends. CDR1 and CDR2 from the germline V gene are SGHRS and YFSETQ. Here the CDR3 reads CASSSRADLNTEAFF. The CDR3 DNA reads TGCGCCAGCAGCTCCAGGGCCGACTTGAACACTGAAGCTTTCTTT. Combining the CDR3 with reference TRBV5-1 and TRBJ1-1 gives the whole variable domain KAGVTQTPRYLIKTRGQQVTLSCSPISGHRSVSWYQQTPGQGLQFLFEYFSETQRNKGNFPGRFSGRQFSNSRSEMNVSTLELGDSALYLCASSSRADLNTEAFFGQGTRLTVV.